These 26 T cell receptor beta chains came from one sample sequenced in a study of technical replicates of blood from several donors. Assay: immunoSEQ multiplex PCR; the TCRdb copy retains only in-frame clones and omits some. The sample has tens of thousands of clones; under 95% are singletons. Sample: T cells isolated from PBMCs. The receptors originated from a human donor in good health.

The chain links TRBV30 to TRBJ1-5; D remains ambiguous. The CDR3 is 14 residues long. Trimming left V 3 bases short and J 0 bases short, with 9 bases between. The germline CDR1 and CDR2 sequences are GTSNPN and SVGIG (reference sequence). The CDR3 nucleotides read TGTGCCTGGAGGGACTCCCTTAGCAATCAGCCCCAGCATTTT. It encodes CAWRDSLSNQPQHF.

The V and J genes are TRBV7-9 and TRBJ2-7; D is undetermined. Germline V lookup: CDR1 SEHNR, CDR2 FQNEAQ (reference sequence). V lost 1 base to trimming and J lost 4 bases, with 5 bases between them. This CDR3 is built from 12 residues. The CDR3 nucleotides are TGTGCCAGCAGCTTAGGTACTTACGAGCAGTACTTC. Its protein product is CASSLGTYEQYF.

V gene TRBV9 combines with J gene TRBJ1-1; 7 positions match TRBD1. V was clipped by 2 bases and J by 0 bases; unmatched bases: 4. The germline V gene encodes CDR1 SGDLS and CDR2 YYNGEE. This CDR3 has 15 amino acids. The CDR3 region is CASSVTGALNTEAFF. CDR3 bases: TGTGCCAGCAGCGTTACAGGGGCCCTGAACACTGAAGCTTTCTTT.

The chain's CDR3 is CASSLLTGELFF. As DNA, the CDR3 is TGTGCCAGCAGTTTACTGACCGGGGAGCTGTTTTTT. The chain couples TRBV27 to TRBJ2-2, with no clear D. The V end lost 2 bases, the J end lost 5 bases, and 3 bases lay between the germline ends. The length of the CDR3 is 12 residues. Germline V CDR1 and CDR2: MNHEY, SMNVEV (reference sequence).

This chain connects TRBV7-9 to TRBJ2-7; 9 nucleotides align to TRBD1. Trimming cost V 5 bases and J 6 bases; bases outside gene matches: 11. In germline, CDR1 is SEHNR, CDR2 FQNEAQ (reference sequence). The CDR3 loop spans 15 amino acids. The CDR3 loop is CASSNPGQGLSEQYF. The CDR3 DNA reads TGTGCCAGCAGCAACCCGGGACAGGGTCTATCCGAGCAGTACTTC.

V is TRBV13 and J is TRBJ2-7; 9 positions match TRBD2. This CDR3 is built from 15 residues. The germline V gene encodes CDR1 PRHDT and CDR2 FYEKMQ (reference sequence). V lost 5 bases to trimming and J lost 7 bases; unmatched junction nucleotides: 12. In nucleotides, the CDR3 is TGTGCCAGCAGCCACGAAGCGGGAGGCCTACTGGAGCAGTACTTC. Translated: CASSHEAGGLLEQYF.

J is TRBJ1-1 and V is TRBV5-6; the match to TRBD1 covers 8 bases. After removal of 2 bases from V and 1 base from J, the junction contained 1 base not matched to a gene. The CDR3 covers 14 residues. Germline lookup yields CDR1 SGHDT and CDR2 YYEEEE. In DNA, the CDR3 is TGTGCCAGCAGCTTCGGACAGGGGAACACTGAAGCTTTCTTT. This sequence encodes CASSFGQGNTEAFF.

This chain connects TRBV6-5 to TRBJ1-1; D possibly corresponds to TRBD1 (5 bases). V was trimmed by 8 bases and J by 5 bases, leaving 18 bases between them. The CDR3 loop spans 14 amino acids. The germline V gene has CDR1 MNHEY and CDR2 SVGAGI. CDR3: CASAPQGSHTEAFF. The DNA of the CDR3 is TGTGCCAGCGCCCCTCAGGGATCTCATACTGAAGCTTTCTTT.

The rearrangement joins TRBV27 to TRBJ2-7; 9 bases agree with TRBD1. Germline loops: CDR1 MNHEY, CDR2 SMNVEV (reference sequence). J gave up 7 bases and V 7 bases, and 11 bases lay outside the gene matches. This CDR3 has 14 residues. This CDR3 reads CASKKQGALGEQYF. Here the CDR3 DNA reads TGTGCCAGCAAAAAACAGGGGGCGCTGGGGGAGCAGTACTTC.

The rearrangement links TRBV29-1 to TRBJ1-3; D may be TRBD1 (5 bases). The CDR3 runs to 15 residues. Trimming removed 6 bases from V and 0 bases from J, with 15 bases in between. CDR1 and CDR2 from the germline V gene are SQVTM and ANQGSEA. The CDR3 nucleotides are TGCAGCGTGATAGGTTGGCAGGGCTCTGGAAACACCATATATTTT. It translates to CSVIGWQGSGNTIYF.

The chain has TRBV6-4 and TRBJ2-3; 7 bases fit TRBD2. The CDR3 totals 16 residues. Germline assignment: CDR1 MRHNA and CDR2 SNTAGT. V gave up 2 bases and J gave up 1 base; unmatched junction bases: 6. Here the CDR3 reads CASSDGPSGGTDTQYF. The CDR3 region has the DNA TGTGCCAGCAGTGACGGGCCTAGCGGCGGCACAGATACGCAGTATTTT.

V and J are TRBV7-3 and TRBJ2-7, with D perhaps TRBD1 (6 bases). This CDR3 region has 13 residues. CDR1 and CDR2 from the germline V gene are SGHTA and FQGTGA. The V end was cut by 0 bases, the J end by 3 bases, with 6 bases between. CDR3 bases: TGTGCCAGCAGCTTAACAGGGGGCTACGAGCAGTACTTC. Amino acids: CASSLTGGYEQYF.

This clone appeared once. J is TRBJ2-1 and V is TRBV28, with 8 bases that match TRBD1. V was pared by 5 bases and J by 5 bases, with 8 bases of the junction left unmatched. The CDR3 is 15 residues long. In germline, CDR1 is MDHEN, CDR2 SYDVKM. The CDR3 DNA sequence: TGTGCCAGCAGTAGCCTCGGGACAGGTCACAATGAGCAGTTCTTC. Encoded protein: CASSSLGTGHNEQFF.

The rearrangement links TRBV9 to TRBJ1-2; possibly TRBD1 for D (6 bases). Germline CDR1 and CDR2: SGDLS and YYNGEE. CDR3 size: 13 residues. V was pared by 4 bases and J by 8 bases, with 15 bases between. CDR3 sequence: CASSTPWGRGYTF. As DNA, the CDR3 is TGTGCCAGCAGCACCCCATGGGGGCGAGGCTACACCTTC.

The gene calls are TRBV9 and TRBJ2-6; 12 positions match TRBD2. CDR3 length equals 18 residues. The V and J ends lost 0 bases and 2 bases, in that order; junction bases with no gene match: 3. Germline loops: CDR1 SGDLS, CDR2 YYNGEE. In DNA, the CDR3 is TGTGCCAGCAGCGTAGGACTAGCGGGAGCCCCTGGGGCCAACGTCCTGACTTTC. Translation gives CASSVGLAGAPGANVLTF.

The chain couples TRBV6-5 to TRBJ1-1, with D possibly TRBD1 on 6 matching bases. There are 14 residues in the CDR3. Germline V lookup: CDR1 MNHEY, CDR2 SVGAGI. V was cut by 2 bases and J by 3 bases, with 10 bases left in between. The CDR3 here is CASSYGDTYTEAFF. The CDR3 DNA follows: TGTGCCAGCAGTTACGGGGACACTTACACTGAAGCTTTCTTT.

V and J are TRBV7-8 and TRBJ2-1, with a possible D match to TRBD1 (6 bases). The V end was cut by 5 bases, the J end by 8 bases, with 10 bases between. The CDR3 is 12 amino acids. The germline V gene encodes CDR1 SGHVS and CDR2 FQNEAQ. The CDR3 nucleotides are TGTGCCAGCAGCCCCAACAGGGATGAGCAGTTCTTC. Its protein is CASSPNRDEQFF.

The V and J genes are TRBV28 and TRBJ2-1; the match to TRBD1 covers 9 bases. Per germline, CDR1 MDHEN and CDR2 SYDVKM. The CDR3 runs 14 residues. V trimming: 7 bases; J trimming: 3 bases; junction bases outside the gene matches: 4. CDR3 nucleotide sequence: TGTGCCAGCAACCCGGGACAGGGCTACAATGAGCAGTTCTTC. Protein product: CASNPGQGYNEQFF.

This rearrangement joins TRBV9 to TRBJ2-7, with 11 bases matching TRBD2. Germline values: CDR1 SGDLS, CDR2 YYNGEE. V lost 4 bases, J lost 4 bases, and 4 bases stayed unmatched. The CDR3 length is 14 residues. CDR3 sequence (DNA): TGTGCCAGCAGCCCAAGACTAGCGGGATACGAGCAGTACTTC. It is translated as CASSPRLAGYEQYF.

The J gene is TRBJ1-5, the V gene TRBV6-5; no clear D. In germline, CDR1 is MNHEY, CDR2 SVGAGI. V was cut by 0 bases and J by 2 bases, with 5 bases left in between. The CDR3 is made up of 14 amino acids. CDR3 amino acids: CASSYSIGNQPQHF. CDR3 DNA: TGTGCCAGCAGTTACTCTATTGGCAATCAGCCCCAGCATTTT.

The gene calls are TRBV6-5 and TRBJ2-2; the D is unclear. CDR3 length: 10 amino acids. Germline V gene sequence: CDR1 MNHEY, CDR2 SVGAGI. The ends were cut back, 8 bases at V and 7 bases at J, with 5 bases in the middle. CDR3 loop: CASGGGELFF. For the CDR3, the DNA is TGTGCCAGCGGCGGCGGGGAGCTGTTTTTT.

The chain combines TRBV6-1 with TRBJ2-5, with a tentative D call TRBD2 (6 bases). The ends were cut back, 6 bases at V and 5 bases at J, with 19 bases in the middle. The CDR3 totals 15 residues. Per the germline V gene, CDR1 is MNHNS and CDR2 is SASEGT. The CDR3 coding sequence is TGTGCCAGCAGGACGGGCCCCTCTAGCGCCGAGACCCAGTACTTC. Protein: CASRTGPSSAETQYF.

V is TRBV15 and J is TRBJ1-5, with 7 bases that match TRBD1. CDR1 LNHNV and CDR2 YYDKDF come from the germline V gene (reference sequence). The CDR3 length is 16 residues. The V and J ends lost 4 bases and 0 bases, in that order; junction bases with no gene match: 6. The DNA for the CDR3 is TGTGCCACCAGCAAAACAGGGGATTATAGCAATCAGCCCCAGCATTTT. It translates to CATSKTGDYSNQPQHF.

The chain links TRBV19 to TRBJ2-2; D unresolved. Per the germline V gene, CDR1 is LNHDA and CDR2 is SQIVND (reference sequence). V lost 5 bases, J lost 3 bases, and 7 bases lay in between. This CDR3 has 13 residues. The CDR3, as DNA: TGTGCCAGTAGTCCAGGTTACACCGGGGAGCTGTTTTTT. As protein: CASSPGYTGELFF.

This chain connects TRBV30 to TRBJ2-1, with a possible D match to TRBD1 (5 bases). This CDR3 is 13 amino acids long. Trimming took off 0 bases at V and 8 bases at J, with 11 bases between the two ends. Germline V lookup: CDR1 GTSNPN, CDR2 SVGIG (reference sequence). The chain's CDR3 is CAWSVGAVYEQFF. CDR3 nucleotides: TGTGCCTGGAGTGTAGGGGCGGTTTATGAGCAGTTCTTC. The full variable domain, in which reference TRBV30 and TRBJ2-1 provide the parts outside the CDR3, is SQTIHQWPATLVQPVGSPLSLECTVEGTSNPNLYWYRQAAGRGLQLLFYSVGIGQISSEVPQNLSASRPQDRQFILSSKKLLLSDSGFYLCAWSVGAVYEQFFGPGTRLTVL.

The chain joins TRBV19 to TRBJ2-7, with a tentative D call TRBD1 (6 bases). The CDR3 extends over 12 amino acids. Germline lookup yields CDR1 LNHDA and CDR2 SQIVND (reference sequence). V was trimmed by 4 bases and J by 6 bases, leaving 10 bases between them. DNA of the CDR3: TGTGCCAGTAGTAAACAACAGGGCGAGCAGTACTTC. Amino acids: CASSKQQGEQYF.